The 30 T cell receptor beta chains in this list originate from one sample, sequenced in a study of shared clonotypes between healthy human individuals (dated by TCRdb to the early 2020s). The library was prepared using the immunoSEQ multiplex PCR assay. Sourced from immuneACCESS, this table was stored by TCRdb with only in-frame sequences that have V and J called. A share of the clones is absent; for the studies checked, an unresolved V gene accounts for under half, and the remainder has no known explanation. The sample contains approximately 500,000 clones, approximately 79% of them found a single time. The top ten constitute over 10% of the sample. Sequenced: PBMCs. Receptor source: a woman aged 40 to 50 in good health. Some clones in this sample may be carry-over from other donors' samples.

This chain connects TRBV30 to TRBJ2-3; 8 bases map to TRBD2. Trimming at V came to 5 bases and at J to 3 bases, leaving 10 bases not matched to a gene. The CDR3 spans 15 residues. CDR1 is GTSNPN and CDR2 is SVGIG in the germline V gene (reference sequence). CDR3 residues: CAWGGLGSRTDTQYF. CDR3 DNA sequence: TGTGCCTGGGGGGGACTAGGCTCCCGGACAGATACGCAGTATTTT.

The gene calls are TRBV9 and TRBJ2-3, with 9 bases that match TRBD2. Germline loops: CDR1 SGDLS, CDR2 YYNGEE. Trimming removed 3 bases from V and 0 bases from J; junction bases left unmatched: 2. The CDR3 length is 15 residues. The CDR3 protein is CASSASGVSTDTQYF. The CDR3 bases are TGTGCCAGCAGCGCTAGCGGGGTTAGCACAGATACGCAGTATTTT.

This sequence joins TRBV10-1 and TRBJ2-7; tentative D call: TRBD2 (7 bases). In germline, CDR1 is WNHNN, CDR2 SYGVQD (reference sequence). CDR3 size: 13 residues. Trimming took 8 bases from V and 3 from J, leaving 14 bases between them. CDR3 DNA: TGCGCCAGCGGGGAGGGGGGAATCTACGAGCAGTACTTC. It translates to CASGEGGIYEQYF.

The chain couples TRBV28 to TRBJ2-5; D might be TRBD1 (7 bases). Germline CDR1 and CDR2: MDHEN and SYDVKM. CDR3 length: 15 residues. The V and J ends lost 2 bases and 5 bases respectively, with 15 bases between them. The CDR3, as DNA: TGTGCCAGCAGTTTACGCCAGGGGGGTGCGGAGACCCAGTACTTC. Translating gives CASSLRQGGAETQYF.

The chain has TRBV29-1 and TRBJ1-2, with unresolved D. Trimming took off 7 bases at V and 3 bases at J, with 12 bases between the two ends. Per germline, CDR1 SQVTM and CDR2 ANQGSEA. The CDR3 loop spans 12 amino acids. Written as DNA, the CDR3 is TGCAGCGGAGCCCTGGCGGACTATGGCTACACCTTC. Amino acid sequence: CSGALADYGYTF.

The gene calls are TRBV27 and TRBJ1-1, with 8 bases identical to TRBD1. The germline V gene encodes CDR1 MNHEY and CDR2 SMNVEV (reference sequence). J was trimmed by 7 bases and V by 6 bases; bases with no gene match: 10. The CDR3 loop spans 14 amino acids. DNA for the CDR3: TGTGCCAGCAGGCGACAGGGGAGGACCCATGAAGCTTTCTTT. It yields the protein CASRRQGRTHEAFF.

The J gene is TRBJ2-1, the V gene TRBV4-3, with D unclear. The CDR3 runs 11 residues. In germline, CDR1 is LGHNA, CDR2 YSLEER. The ends were cut back, 0 bases at V and 10 bases at J, with 4 bases in the middle. The CDR3 region is CASSQDREQFF. As DNA, the CDR3 is TGCGCCAGCAGCCAAGACAGGGAGCAGTTCTTC.

V gene TRBV6-1 combines with J gene TRBJ2-5; perhaps TRBD1 as D (6 bases). Germline V lookup: CDR1 MNHNS, CDR2 SASEGT. The CDR3 has 13 residues. V was clipped by 6 bases and J by 2 bases, with 10 bases between them. For the CDR3, the DNA is TGTGCCAGCAGATTCAGGGGTCAAGAGACCCAGTACTTC. Its protein is CASRFRGQETQYF.

The chain is built from TRBV28 and TRBJ1-4; D is uncertain. CDR1 is MDHEN, CDR2 SYDVKM, per germline. The CDR3 has 14 residues. Trimming removed 7 bases at V and 0 bases at J, with 9 bases between. CDR3 in amino acids: CASTGVATNEKLFF. The CDR3 DNA follows: TGTGCCAGCACCGGGGTTGCAACTAATGAAAAACTGTTTTTT.

V usage is TRBV9 and J usage is TRBJ2-3, with 7 bases identical to TRBD2. The trim removed 3 bases at V and 3 bases at J, leaving 7 bases unmatched. The CDR3 covers 15 residues. In germline, CDR1 is SGDLS, CDR2 YYNGEE. Here the CDR3 reads CASSAGGTLTDTQYF. Here the CDR3 DNA reads TGTGCCAGCAGCGCCGGGGGGACGCTAACAGATACGCAGTATTTT. The complete variable domain, with remaining parts taken from reference TRBV9 and TRBJ2-3, reads DSGVTQTPKHLITATGQRVTLRCSPRSGDLSVYWYQQSLDQGLQFLIQYYNGEERAKGNILERFSAQQFPDLHSELNLSSLELGDSALYFCASSAGGTLTDTQYFGPGTRLTVL.

J is TRBJ1-4 and V is TRBV28; TRBD1 is a possible D gene (5 bases). The CDR3 is 16 amino acids. The germline gives CDR1 MDHEN, CDR2 SYDVKM. V lost 4 bases and J lost 7, with 19 bases in between. This CDR3 is CASSSGDGRVSEKLFF. The DNA for the CDR3 is TGTGCCAGCAGTTCCGGGGACGGAAGGGTTAGTGAAAAACTGTTTTTT.

In its sample, this clone was seen a few times. The chain carries TRBV7-2 and TRBJ2-5, with D perhaps given as TRBD1 or TRBD2 (5 bases each). The germline V and J ends were trimmed by 3 bases and 5 bases, with 10 bases remaining between them. The germline gives CDR1 SGHTA, CDR2 FQGNSA. This CDR3 is 13 amino acids long. CDR3 amino acids: CASSLGEAETQYF. CDR3 in DNA: TGTGCCAGCAGCTTGGGGGAAGCGGAGACCCAGTACTTC.

This chain connects TRBV5-6 to TRBJ1-5; D is ambiguous. V was trimmed by 2 bases and J by 9 bases, leaving 9 bases between them. Germline lookup yields CDR1 SGHDT and CDR2 YYEEEE. CDR3 size: 12 residues. This CDR3 reads CASSFGLGPQHF. Here the CDR3 DNA reads TGTGCCAGCAGCTTCGGTTTGGGGCCCCAGCATTTT.

The chain carries TRBV5-1 and TRBJ2-1, with a tentative D call TRBD2 (6 bases). This CDR3 has 17 amino acids. V shed 4 bases and J shed 0 bases, with 17 bases lying between them. Germline CDR1 SGHRS, CDR2 YFSETQ. In DNA form, the CDR3 reads TGCGCCAGCAGCCGTGGTAGCGGAAGGAGCTCCTACAATGAGCAGTTCTTC. It is translated as CASSRGSGRSSYNEQFF.

This clone was found many times. This CDR3 is CASSATVNAGVEAFF. CDR3 sequence (DNA): TGTGCCAGCAGTGCTACAGTTAATGCGGGCGTAGAAGCTTTCTTT. The genes are TRBV9 and TRBJ1-1; no reliable D call. Trimming shortened V by 5 bases and J by 8 bases, and 22 bases separated the two germline ends. CDR3 size: 15 residues. From germline, CDR1 is SGDLS and CDR2 YYNGEE.

The rearrangement links TRBV28 to TRBJ2-4; no firm D call. V was cut by 8 bases and J by 1 base, with 12 bases left in between. The CDR3 loop spans 14 amino acids. In germline, CDR1 is MDHEN, CDR2 SYDVKM. CDR3 coding DNA: TGTGCCAGCGGAAAACCTGGCGCCAAAAACATTCAGTACTTC. It specifies CASGKPGAKNIQYF.

The V call is TRBV5-1, the J call TRBJ2-7; tentative D call: TRBD2 (6 bases). Trimming cost V 4 bases and J 5 bases, with 19 bases left between them. The CDR3 covers 15 residues. Germline V gene sequence: CDR1 SGHRS, CDR2 YFSETQ. CDR3 in DNA: TGCGCCAGCAGCATCCCACGAACGGAGGGTGACGAGCAGTACTTC. Translated, it gives CASSIPRTEGDEQYF.

This sequence joins TRBV4-2 and TRBJ1-5, with TRBD1 as a possible D gene (5 bases). This CDR3 comprises 16 residues. Trimming took off 1 base at V and 0 bases at J, with 10 bases between the two ends. Looked up from germline, CDR1 is LGHNA and CDR2 is YNFKEQ. CDR3 bases: TGTGCCAGCAGCCAAGTGGGGGGGTATAGCAATCAGCCCCAGCATTTT. This translates into CASSQVGGYSNQPQHF.

The genes are TRBV30 and TRBJ2-7, with 7 bases that match TRBD2. The V gene's germline CDR1 is GTSNPN and CDR2 SVGIG (reference sequence). There are 13 residues in the CDR3. Unmatched junction bases numbered 2, after V lost 3 bases and J lost 0 bases. For the CDR3, the DNA is TGTGCCTGGAGGGGAGGGAGCTCCTACGAGCAGTACTTC. It yields the protein CAWRGGSSYEQYF. Full variable domain (outside the CDR3, taken from reference TRBV30 and TRBJ2-7): SQTIHQWPATLVQPVGSPLSLECTVEGTSNPNLYWYRQAAGRGLQLLFYSVGIGQISSEVPQNLSASRPQDRQFILSSKKLLLSDSGFYLCAWRGGSSYEQYFGPGTRLTVT.

The V and J genes are TRBV27 and TRBJ2-5; 7 bases align to TRBD2. Germline CDR1 reads MNHEY; CDR2 reads SMNVEV (reference sequence). Trimming removed 6 bases from V and 5 bases from J; junction bases left unmatched: 6. The CDR3 sequence is 13 residues long. CDR3 sequence (DNA): TGTGCCAGCAGCTTGGGAGGGGTCGAGACCCAGTACTTC. It specifies CASSLGGVETQYF.

This rearrangement joins TRBV28 to TRBJ2-1; 13 nucleotides agree with TRBD2. CDR3 length equals 15 residues. The V and J ends lost 2 bases and 9 bases, in that order; junction bases with no gene match: 4. Germline CDR1 reads MDHEN; CDR2 reads SYDVKM. CDR3 sequence (DNA): TGTGCCAGCAGTTTAACTAGCGGGAGGGCCGTTGAGCAGTTCTTC. Translation: CASSLTSGRAVEQFF.

The chain joins TRBV4-3 to TRBJ2-1, with D perhaps matching TRBD2 (5 bases). CDR3 length: 16 amino acids. CDR1 LGHNA and CDR2 YSLEER come from the germline V gene. Trimming cost V 3 bases and J 5 bases, with 17 bases left between them. The CDR3 coding sequence is TGCGCCAGCAGCCAGGCGTTTCTAGCTTTTAACAATGAGCAGTTCTTC. Its translation is CASSQAFLAFNNEQFF.

The V and J genes are TRBV28 and TRBJ1-6, with D unresolved. The CDR3 has 14 residues. Germline assignment: CDR1 MDHEN and CDR2 SYDVKM. V was shortened by 6 bases and J by 13 bases, with 19 bases between the two germline ends. As DNA, the CDR3 is TGTGCCAGCAGCCCCGCGGGCTCACTCTCGCCCCTCCACTTT. Encoded protein: CASSPAGSLSPLHF.

V usage is TRBV5-4 and J usage is TRBJ2-3; the D is unclear. The CDR3 has 14 amino acids. CDR1 and CDR2 from the germline V gene are SGHNT and YYREEE (reference sequence). The ends were cut back, 3 bases at V and 6 bases at J, with 14 bases in the middle. The CDR3 DNA sequence: TGTGCCAGCAGCTCACCTACTACTGGGGATACGCAGTATTTT. Translating it yields CASSSPTTGDTQYF. The full variable domain, its missing parts supplied by reference TRBV5-4 and TRBJ2-3, is ETGVTQSPTHLIKTRGQQVTLRCSSQSGHNTVSWYQQALGQGPQFIFQYYREEENGRGNFPPRFSGLQFPNYSSELNVNALELDDSALYLCASSSPTTGDTQYFGPGTRLTVL.

In its sample, this clone was seen a few times. The gene calls are TRBV5-4 and TRBJ1-1, with TRBD1 as a possible D gene (5 bases). The V and J ends lost 4 bases and 5 bases respectively, with 18 bases between them. CDR3 length: 15 amino acids. The germline V gene has CDR1 SGHNT and CDR2 YYREEE (reference sequence). The CDR3 nucleotides are TGTGCCAGCAGCCTAGATCGGGCAGGGTTAACTGAAGCTTTCTTT. This codes for CASSLDRAGLTEAFF.

This clone has only a few counts. V usage is TRBV5-1 and J usage is TRBJ1-1; the D gene is possibly TRBD1 (5 bases). This CDR3 is built from 15 residues. Germline V gives CDR1 SGHRS, CDR2 YFSETQ. V gave up 2 bases and J gave up 1 base, with 12 bases separating them. In nucleotides, the CDR3 is TGCGCCAGCAGCTTTAGGACACAAACGAACACTGAAGCTTTCTTT. Its translation is CASSFRTQTNTEAFF.

V usage is TRBV7-8 and J usage is TRBJ2-5; TRBD2 agrees at 10 bases. The trim removed 5 bases at V and 5 bases at J, leaving 5 bases unmatched. The germline V gene encodes CDR1 SGHVS and CDR2 FQNEAQ. The CDR3 is made up of 14 amino acids. In DNA, the CDR3 is TGTGCCAGCAGCCGCGGACTAGCGGTCGAGACCCAGTACTTC. As protein: CASSRGLAVETQYF.

This sequence joins TRBV30 and TRBJ2-4; 7 nucleotides agree with TRBD2. CDR1 is GTSNPN and CDR2 is SVGIG in the germline V gene (reference sequence). The CDR3 is made up of 13 amino acids. Trimming took 3 bases from V and 5 from J; bases not matched to a gene: 4. The CDR3: CAWRAGLQNIQYF. Written as DNA, the CDR3 is TGTGCCTGGAGAGCGGGGCTTCAAAACATTCAGTACTTC.

The V call is TRBV13, the J call TRBJ2-2; no firm D call. The CDR3 totals 14 residues. V lost 5 bases to trimming and J lost 2 bases, with 9 bases between them. The germline CDR1 and CDR2 sequences are PRHDT and FYEKMQ (reference sequence). CDR3 coding DNA: TGTGCCAGCAGCGTCGGCGTAAACACCGGGGAGCTGTTTTTT. This encodes CASSVGVNTGELFF.

This sequence joins TRBV19 and TRBJ2-7; TRBD2 matches at 8 bases. This CDR3 is built from 14 residues. Trimming removed 10 bases from V and 2 bases from J; junction bases left unmatched: 10. The germline CDR1 and CDR2 sequences are LNHDA and SQIVND (reference sequence). The CDR3 sequence is CATSPAGEAYEQYF. CDR3 sequence (DNA): TGTGCCACCTCACCAGCGGGAGAGGCCTACGAGCAGTACTTC.